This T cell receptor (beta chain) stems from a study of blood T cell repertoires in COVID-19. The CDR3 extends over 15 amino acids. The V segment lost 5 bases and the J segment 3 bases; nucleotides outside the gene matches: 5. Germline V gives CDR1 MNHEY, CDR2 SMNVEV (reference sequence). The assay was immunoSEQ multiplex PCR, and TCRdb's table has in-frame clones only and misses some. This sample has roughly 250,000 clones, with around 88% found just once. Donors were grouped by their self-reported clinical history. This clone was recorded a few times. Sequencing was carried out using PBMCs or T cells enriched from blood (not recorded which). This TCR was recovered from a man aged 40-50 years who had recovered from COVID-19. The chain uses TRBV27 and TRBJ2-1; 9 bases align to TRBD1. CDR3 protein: CASSLGQGSYNEQFF. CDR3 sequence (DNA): TGTGCCAGCAGTCTGGGACAGGGAAGCTACAATGAGCAGTTCTTC.